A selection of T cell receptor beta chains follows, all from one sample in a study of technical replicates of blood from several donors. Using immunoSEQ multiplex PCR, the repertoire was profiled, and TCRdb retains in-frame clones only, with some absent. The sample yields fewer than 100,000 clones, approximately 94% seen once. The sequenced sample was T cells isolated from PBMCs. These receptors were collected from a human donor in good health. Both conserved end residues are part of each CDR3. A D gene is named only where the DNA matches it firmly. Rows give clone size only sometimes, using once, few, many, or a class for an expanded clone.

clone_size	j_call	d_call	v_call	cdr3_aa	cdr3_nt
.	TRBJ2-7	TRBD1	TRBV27	CASSILGQPRGSEQYF	TGTGCCAGCAGTATATTGGGACAGCCAAGGGGGAGCGAGCAGTACTTC
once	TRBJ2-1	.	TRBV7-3	CASSLMTGRRNEQFF	TGTGCCAGCAGCTTAATGACAGGTCGGAGAAATGAGCAGTTCTTC
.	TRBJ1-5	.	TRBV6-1	CASSEADSQPQHF	TGTGCCAGCAGTGAAGCGGACTCTCAGCCCCAGCATTTT
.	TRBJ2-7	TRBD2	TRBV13	CASSRPSGASYEQYF	TGTGCCAGCAGCCGCCCTAGCGGCGCCTCCTACGAGCAGTACTTC
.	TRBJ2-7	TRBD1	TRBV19	CASALGTGAYEQYF	TGTGCCAGTGCGCTCGGCACAGGGGCCTACGAGCAGTACTTC
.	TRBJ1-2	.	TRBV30	CASRPGVGGYTF	TGTGCCTCCCGCCCGGGAGTGGGGGGCTACACCTTC
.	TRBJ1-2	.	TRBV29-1	CSVRTAPYGYTF	TGCAGCGTTCGTACAGCCCCCTATGGCTACACCTTC
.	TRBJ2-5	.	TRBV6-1	CASSERIGRETQYF	TGTGCCAGCAGTGAACGCATTGGTAGAGAGACCCAGTACTTC
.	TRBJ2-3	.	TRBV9	CASSQGGSTDTQYF	TGTGCCAGCAGCCAGGGGGGTAGCACAGATACGCAGTATTTT
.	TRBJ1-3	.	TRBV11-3	CASSPVGNTIYF	TGTGCCAGCAGCCCTGTTGGAAACACCATATATTTT
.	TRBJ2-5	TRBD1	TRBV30	CAWREGQALQETQYF	TGTGCCTGGAGGGAAGGACAGGCTTTGCAAGAGACCCAGTACTTC
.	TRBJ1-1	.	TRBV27	CASSLWVGSTEAFF	TGTGCCAGCAGTCTGTGGGTTGGGAGCACTGAAGCTTTCTTT
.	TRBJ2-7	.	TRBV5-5	CASSLVPGPDEQYF	TGTGCCAGCAGCTTGGTTCCAGGGCCGGACGAGCAGTACTTC
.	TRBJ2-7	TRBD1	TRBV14	CASSRVLRDRGRYEQYF	TGTGCCAGCAGCCGAGTGCTCCGGGACAGAGGGCGGTACGAGCAGTACTTC
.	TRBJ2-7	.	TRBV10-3	CAISDSVPYEQYF	TGTGCCATCAGTGATAGTGTCCCCTACGAGCAGTACTTC
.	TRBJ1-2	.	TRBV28	CASRPPGLKMAYGYTF	TGTGCCAGCAGGCCTCCGGGACTTAAGATGGCCTATGGCTACACCTTC
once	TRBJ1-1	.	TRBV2	CASSGEGHTEAFF	TGTGCCAGCAGCGGGGAGGGTCACACTGAAGCTTTCTTT
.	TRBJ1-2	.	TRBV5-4	CASSLSTALGYGYTF	TGTGCCAGCAGCCTGAGTACAGCTCTTGGCTATGGCTACACCTTC
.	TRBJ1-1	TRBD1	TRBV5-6	CASSDPGQGNTEAFF	TGTGCCAGCAGCGATCCGGGACAGGGGAACACTGAAGCTTTCTTT
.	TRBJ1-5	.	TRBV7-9	CASSLEGGANQPQHF	TGTGCCAGCAGCTTAGAGGGAGGGGCCAATCAGCCCCAGCATTTT
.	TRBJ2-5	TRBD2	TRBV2	CASSRKTSGKETQYF	TGTGCCAGCAGTCGAAAGACTAGCGGGAAAGAGACCCAGTACTTC
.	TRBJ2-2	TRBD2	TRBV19	CASSIFVLAGDFTGELFF	TGTGCCAGTAGTATATTCGTACTAGCGGGAGATTTCACCGGGGAGCTGTTTTTT
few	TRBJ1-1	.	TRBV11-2	CASRLQNTEAFF	TGTGCCAGCAGACTACAGAACACTGAAGCTTTCTTT
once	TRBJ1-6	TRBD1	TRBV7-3	CASSSEGANSSPLHF	TGTGCCAGCAGCTCCGAGGGGGCCAACAGTTCACCCCTCCACTTT
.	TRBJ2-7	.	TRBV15	CATSRDALVSELGGYEQYF	TGTGCCACCAGCAGAGATGCACTAGTCAGTGAATTGGGGGGTTACGAGCAGTACTTC
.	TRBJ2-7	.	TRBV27	CASSPDYVGEQYF	TGTGCCAGCAGTCCGGACTACGTTGGGGAGCAGTACTTC
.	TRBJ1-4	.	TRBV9	CASSVRVSDFMTNEKLFF	TGTGCCAGCAGCGTCCGAGTAAGCGACTTCATGACTAATGAAAAACTGTTTTTT
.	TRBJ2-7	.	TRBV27	CASGQGFSYEQYF	TGTGCCAGCGGTCAGGGCTTCTCCTACGAGCAGTACTTC
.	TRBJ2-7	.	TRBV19	CASSFKTGVSSYEQYF	TGTGCCAGTAGTTTTAAAACAGGTGTGAGCTCCTACGAGCAGTACTTC
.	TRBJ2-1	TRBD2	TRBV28	CASRAAGGRREQFF	TGTGCCAGCAGAGCCGCGGGAGGCCGGCGTGAGCAGTTCTTC
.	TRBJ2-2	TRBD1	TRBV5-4	CASSLITGGQTGELFF	TGTGCCAGCAGCCTCATAACAGGGGGCCAAACCGGGGAGCTGTTTTTT
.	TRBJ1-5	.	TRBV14	CASSHPVRQRYSNQPQHF	TGTGCCAGCAGCCACCCAGTCCGACAGCGATATAGCAATCAGCCCCAGCATTTT
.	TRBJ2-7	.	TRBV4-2	CASSHGGYAYEQYF	TGTGCCAGCAGCCACGGAGGGTACGCCTACGAGCAGTACTTC
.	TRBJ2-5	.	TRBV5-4	CASSFGPGVGQETQYF	TGTGCCAGCAGCTTTGGCCCGGGGGTCGGGCAAGAGACCCAGTACTTC
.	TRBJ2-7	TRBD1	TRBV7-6	CASSPGTGGYEQYF	TGTGCCAGCAGCCCAGGGACAGGGGGCTACGAGCAGTACTTC
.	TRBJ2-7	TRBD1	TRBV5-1	CASSLVPGTGAYEQYF	TGCGCCAGCAGCTTGGTCCCCGGGACAGGAGCCTACGAGCAGTACTTC
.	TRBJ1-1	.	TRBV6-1	CASSDQGRGGTEAFF	TGTGCCAGCAGCGACCAAGGCAGGGGCGGTACTGAAGCTTTCTTT
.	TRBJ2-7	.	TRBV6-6	CASSYSTVSYEQYF	TGTGCCAGCAGTTACTCGACAGTTTCCTACGAGCAGTACTTC